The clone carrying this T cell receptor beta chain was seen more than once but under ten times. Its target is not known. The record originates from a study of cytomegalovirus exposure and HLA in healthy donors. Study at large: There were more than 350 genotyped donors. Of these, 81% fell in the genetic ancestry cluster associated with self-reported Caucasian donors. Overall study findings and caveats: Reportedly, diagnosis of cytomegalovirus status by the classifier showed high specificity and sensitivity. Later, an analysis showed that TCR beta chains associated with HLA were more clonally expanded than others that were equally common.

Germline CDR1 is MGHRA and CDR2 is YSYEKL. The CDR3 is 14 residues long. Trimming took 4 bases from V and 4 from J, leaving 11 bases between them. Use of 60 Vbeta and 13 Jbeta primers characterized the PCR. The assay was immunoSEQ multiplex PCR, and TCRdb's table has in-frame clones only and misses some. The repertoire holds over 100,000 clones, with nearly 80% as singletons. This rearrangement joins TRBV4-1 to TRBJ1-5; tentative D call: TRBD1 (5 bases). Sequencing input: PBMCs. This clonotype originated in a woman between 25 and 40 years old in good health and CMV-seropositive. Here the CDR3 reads CASSPTQGNQPQHF. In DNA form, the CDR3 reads TGCGCCAGCAGCCCAACCCAGGGAAATCAGCCCCAGCATTTT.